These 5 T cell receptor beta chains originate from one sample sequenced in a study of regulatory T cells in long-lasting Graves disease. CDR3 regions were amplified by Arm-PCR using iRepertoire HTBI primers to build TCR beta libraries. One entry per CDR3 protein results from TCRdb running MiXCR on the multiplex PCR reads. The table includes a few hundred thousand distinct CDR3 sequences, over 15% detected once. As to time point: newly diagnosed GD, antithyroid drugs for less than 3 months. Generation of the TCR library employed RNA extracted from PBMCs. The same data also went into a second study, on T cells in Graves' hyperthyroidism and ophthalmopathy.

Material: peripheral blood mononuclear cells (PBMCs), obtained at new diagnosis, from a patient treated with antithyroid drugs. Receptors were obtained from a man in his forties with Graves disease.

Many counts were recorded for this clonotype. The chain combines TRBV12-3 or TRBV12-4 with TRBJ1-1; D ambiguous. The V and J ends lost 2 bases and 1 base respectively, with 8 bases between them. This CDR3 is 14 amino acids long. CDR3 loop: CASSLQVRNTEAFF. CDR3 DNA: TGTGCCAGCAGTTTACAGGTCCGGAACACTGAAGCTTTCTTT.

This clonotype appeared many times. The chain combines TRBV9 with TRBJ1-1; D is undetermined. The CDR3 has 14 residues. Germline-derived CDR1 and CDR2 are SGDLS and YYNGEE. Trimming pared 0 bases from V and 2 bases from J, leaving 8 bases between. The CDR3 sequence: CASSVAGGNTEAFF. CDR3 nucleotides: TGTGCCAGCAGCGTAGCAGGCGGTAACACTGAAGCTTTCTTT.

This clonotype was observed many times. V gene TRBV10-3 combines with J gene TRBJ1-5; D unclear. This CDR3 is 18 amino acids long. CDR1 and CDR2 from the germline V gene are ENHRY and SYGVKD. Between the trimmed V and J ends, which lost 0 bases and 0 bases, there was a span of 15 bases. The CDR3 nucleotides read TGTGCCATCAGTGAGTCGAAAGGGAGCAGTAATAGCAATCAGCCCCAGCATTTT. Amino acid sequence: CAISESKGSSNSNQPQHF.

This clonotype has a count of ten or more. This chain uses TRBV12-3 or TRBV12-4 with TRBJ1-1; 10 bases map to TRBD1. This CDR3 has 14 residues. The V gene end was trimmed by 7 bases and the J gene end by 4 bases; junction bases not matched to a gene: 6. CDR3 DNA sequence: TGTGCCAGCACCCCGGGACAGGGGTCCACTGAAGCTTTCTTT. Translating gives CASTPGQGSTEAFF.

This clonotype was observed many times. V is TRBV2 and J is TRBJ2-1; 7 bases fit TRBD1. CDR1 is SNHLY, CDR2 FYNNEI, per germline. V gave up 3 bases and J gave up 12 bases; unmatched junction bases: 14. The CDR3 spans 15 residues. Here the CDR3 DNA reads TGTGCCAGCAGTGAGGTAGGGGGCGAGTCTGCAGTGCAGTTCTTC. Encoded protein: CASSEVGGESAVQFF.